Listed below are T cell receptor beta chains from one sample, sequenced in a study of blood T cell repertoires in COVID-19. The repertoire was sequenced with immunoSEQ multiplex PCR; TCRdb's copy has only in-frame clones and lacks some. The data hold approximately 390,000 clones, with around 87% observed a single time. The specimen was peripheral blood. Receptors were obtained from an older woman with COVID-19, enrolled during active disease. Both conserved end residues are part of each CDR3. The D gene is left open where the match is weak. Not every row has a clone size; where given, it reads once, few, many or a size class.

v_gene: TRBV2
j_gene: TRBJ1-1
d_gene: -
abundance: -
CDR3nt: TGTGCCAGCAGCGTCCGAGAAACGAACACTGAAGCTTTCTTT
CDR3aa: CASSVRETNTEAFF

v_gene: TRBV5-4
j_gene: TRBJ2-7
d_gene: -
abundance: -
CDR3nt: TGTGCCAGCAGCCCACGTGGACTCTACGAGCAGTACTTC
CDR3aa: CASSPRGLYEQYF

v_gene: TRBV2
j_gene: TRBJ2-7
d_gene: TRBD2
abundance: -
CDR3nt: TGTGCCAGCATGGACGGGGGGGCGGACGAGCAGTACTTC
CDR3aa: CASMDGGADEQYF

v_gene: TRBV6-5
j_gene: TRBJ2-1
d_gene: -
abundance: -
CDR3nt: TGTGCCAGCAGTAGGGGCCAGGGCGAGCAGTTCTTC
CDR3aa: CASSRGQGEQFF

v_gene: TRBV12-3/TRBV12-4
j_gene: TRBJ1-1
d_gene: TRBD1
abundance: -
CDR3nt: TGTGCCAGCAGTCCGACAGGGGGCGTGAGAGCTTTCTTT
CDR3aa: CASSPTGGVRAFF

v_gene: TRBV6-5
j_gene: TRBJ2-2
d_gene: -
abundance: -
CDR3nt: TGTGCCAGCAGTTACTCCTGGGGACAGAACACCGGGGAGCTGTTTTTT
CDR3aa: CASSYSWGQNTGELFF

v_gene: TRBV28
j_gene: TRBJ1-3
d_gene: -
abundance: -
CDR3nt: TGTGCCAGCAGGAATCCGGGGAACACTGGAAACACCATATATTTT
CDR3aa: CASRNPGNTGNTIYF

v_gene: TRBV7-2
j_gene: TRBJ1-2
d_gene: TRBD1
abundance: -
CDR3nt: TGTGCCAGCAGCCCCAGGACAGGGTCTAACTATGGCTACACCTTC
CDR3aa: CASSPRTGSNYGYTF

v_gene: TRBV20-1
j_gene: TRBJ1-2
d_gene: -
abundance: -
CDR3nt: TGCAGTGCTAGTGCCCCTTGGACAGACTATGGCTACACCTTC
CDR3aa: CSASAPWTDYGYTF

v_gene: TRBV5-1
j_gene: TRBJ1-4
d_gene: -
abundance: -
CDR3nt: TGCGCCAGCAGCTTGGCCCACGGAGCCGCAACTAATGAAAAACTGTTTTTT
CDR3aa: CASSLAHGAATNEKLFF

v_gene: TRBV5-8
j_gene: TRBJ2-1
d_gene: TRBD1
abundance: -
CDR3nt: TGTGCCAGCAGCTCCGTGGACAGGGTATTGAATGAGCAGTTCTTC
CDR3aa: CASSSVDRVLNEQFF

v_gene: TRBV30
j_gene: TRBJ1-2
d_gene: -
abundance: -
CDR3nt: TGTGCCTCCATAGGAGGGGCGGGTGTTTTAGGGTATGGCTACACCTTC
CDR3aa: CASIGGAGVLGYGYTF

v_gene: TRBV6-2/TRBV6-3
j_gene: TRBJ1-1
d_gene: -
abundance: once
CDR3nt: TGTGCCAGCAGTCCCCCAGGGAAAGCTTTCTTT
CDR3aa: CASSPPGKAFF